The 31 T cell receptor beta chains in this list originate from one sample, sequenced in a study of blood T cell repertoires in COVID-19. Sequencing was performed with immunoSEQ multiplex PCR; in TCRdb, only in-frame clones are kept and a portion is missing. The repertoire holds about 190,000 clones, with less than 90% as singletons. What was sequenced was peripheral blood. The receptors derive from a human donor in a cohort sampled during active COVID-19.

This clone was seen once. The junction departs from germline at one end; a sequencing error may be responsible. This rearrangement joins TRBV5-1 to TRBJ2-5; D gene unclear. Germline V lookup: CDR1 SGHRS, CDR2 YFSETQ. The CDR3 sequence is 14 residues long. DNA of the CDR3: TGCGCCAGCAGCTTGGACGATTTCCAAGAGTCCCAGTACTTC. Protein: CASSLDDFQESQYF. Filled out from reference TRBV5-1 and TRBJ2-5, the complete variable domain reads KAGVTQTPRYLIKTRGQQVTLSCSPISGHRSVSWYQQTPGQGLQFLFEYFSETQRNKGNFPGRFSGRQFSNSRSEMNVSTLELGDSALYLCASSLDDFQESQYFGPGTRLLVL.

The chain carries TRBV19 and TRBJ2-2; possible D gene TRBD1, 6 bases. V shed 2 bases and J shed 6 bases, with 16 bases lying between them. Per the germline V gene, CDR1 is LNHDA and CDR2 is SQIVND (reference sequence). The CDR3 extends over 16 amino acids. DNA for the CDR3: TGTGCCAGTAGTATAACAGCAGGGGCCGGGTCCGGGGAGCTGTTTTTT. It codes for CASSITAGAGSGELFF. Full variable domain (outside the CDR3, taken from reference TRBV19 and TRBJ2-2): DGGITQSPKYLFRKEGQNVTLSCEQNLNHDAMYWYRQDPGQGLRLIYYSQIVNDFQKGDIAEGYSVSREKKESFPLTVTSAQKNPTAFYLCASSITAGAGSGELFFGEGSRLTVL.

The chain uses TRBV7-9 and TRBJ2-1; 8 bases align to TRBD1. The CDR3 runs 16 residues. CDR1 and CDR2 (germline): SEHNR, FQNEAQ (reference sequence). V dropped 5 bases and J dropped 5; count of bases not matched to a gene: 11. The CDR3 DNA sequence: TGTGCCAGCAGCCGATCCCGCGGACAGGGCGACAATGAGCAGTTCTTC. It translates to CASSRSRGQGDNEQFF. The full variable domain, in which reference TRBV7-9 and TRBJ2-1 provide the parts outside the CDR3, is DTGVSQNPRHKITKRGQNVTFRCDPISEHNRLYWYRQTLGQGPEFLTYFQNEAQLEKSRLLSDRFSAERPKGSFSTLEIQRTEQGDSAMYLCASSRSRGQGDNEQFFGPGTRLTVL.

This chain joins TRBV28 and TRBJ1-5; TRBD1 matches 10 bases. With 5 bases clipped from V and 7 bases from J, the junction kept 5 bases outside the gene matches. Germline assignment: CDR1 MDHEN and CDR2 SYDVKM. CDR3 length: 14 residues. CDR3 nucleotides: TGTGCCAGCAGTCCGGGACAGGGGTGGCAGCCCCAGCATTTT. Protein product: CASSPGQGWQPQHF.

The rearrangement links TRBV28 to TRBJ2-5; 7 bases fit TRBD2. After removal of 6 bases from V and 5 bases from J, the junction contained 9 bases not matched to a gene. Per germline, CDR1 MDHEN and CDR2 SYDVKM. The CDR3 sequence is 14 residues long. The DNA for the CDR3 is TGTGCCAGCAGCACCCCTAGCGGAAGGGAGACCCAGTACTTC. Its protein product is CASSTPSGRETQYF.

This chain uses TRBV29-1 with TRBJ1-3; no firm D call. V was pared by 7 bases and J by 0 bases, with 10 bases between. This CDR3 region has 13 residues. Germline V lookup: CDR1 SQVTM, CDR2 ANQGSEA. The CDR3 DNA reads TGCAGCGCCAGACAAGACTCTGGAAACACCATATATTTT. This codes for CSARQDSGNTIYF.

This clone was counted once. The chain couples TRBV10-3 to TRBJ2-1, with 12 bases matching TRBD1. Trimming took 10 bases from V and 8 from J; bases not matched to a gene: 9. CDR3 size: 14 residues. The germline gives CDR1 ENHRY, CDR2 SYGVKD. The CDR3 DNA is TGTGCCACCGAAAAGGGACAGGGGGCTGATGAGCAGTTCTTC. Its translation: CATEKGQGADEQFF.

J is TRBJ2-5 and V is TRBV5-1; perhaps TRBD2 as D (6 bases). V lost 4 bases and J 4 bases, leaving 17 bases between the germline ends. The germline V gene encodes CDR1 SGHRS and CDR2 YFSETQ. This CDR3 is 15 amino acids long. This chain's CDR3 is CASSLGWRGGETQYF. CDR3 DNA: TGCGCCAGCAGCCTGGGTTGGCGGGGCGGAGAGACCCAGTACTTC.

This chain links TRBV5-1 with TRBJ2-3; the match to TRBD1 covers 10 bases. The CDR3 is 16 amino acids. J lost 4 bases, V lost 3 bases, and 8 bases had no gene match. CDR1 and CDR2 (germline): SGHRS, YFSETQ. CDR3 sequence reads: CASSSPGTGASDTQYF. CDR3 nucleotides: TGCGCCAGCAGCTCCCCAGGGACAGGGGCGTCAGATACGCAGTATTTT.

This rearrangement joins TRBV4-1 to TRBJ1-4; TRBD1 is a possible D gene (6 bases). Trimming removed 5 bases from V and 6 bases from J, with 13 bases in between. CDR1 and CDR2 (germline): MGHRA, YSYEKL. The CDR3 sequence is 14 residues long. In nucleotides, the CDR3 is TGCGCCAGCAGCTTTCAGGGGAACGATGAAAAACTGTTTTTT. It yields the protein CASSFQGNDEKLFF.

The CDR3 here is CASTSYPGQDSPLHF. The CDR3 DNA sequence: TGTGCCAGCACCTCCTACCCGGGACAAGATTCACCCCTCCACTTT. This sequence joins TRBV28 and TRBJ1-6; possibly TRBD1 for D (6 bases). CDR3 length: 15 residues. CDR1 is MDHEN, CDR2 SYDVKM, per germline. Trimming stripped 7 bases from V and 8 bases from J, with 18 bases between.

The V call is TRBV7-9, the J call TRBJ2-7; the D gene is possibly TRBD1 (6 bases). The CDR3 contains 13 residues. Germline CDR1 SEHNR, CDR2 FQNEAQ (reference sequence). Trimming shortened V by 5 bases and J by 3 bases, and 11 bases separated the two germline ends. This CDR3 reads CASSAGQLYEQYF. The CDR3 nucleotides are TGTGCCAGCAGCGCTGGACAGCTCTACGAGCAGTACTTC.

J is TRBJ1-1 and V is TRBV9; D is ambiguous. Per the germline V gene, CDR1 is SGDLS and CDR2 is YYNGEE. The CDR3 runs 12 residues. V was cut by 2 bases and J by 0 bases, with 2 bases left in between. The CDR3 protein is CASSVMNTEAFF. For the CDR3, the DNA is TGTGCCAGCAGCGTCATGAACACTGAAGCTTTCTTT.

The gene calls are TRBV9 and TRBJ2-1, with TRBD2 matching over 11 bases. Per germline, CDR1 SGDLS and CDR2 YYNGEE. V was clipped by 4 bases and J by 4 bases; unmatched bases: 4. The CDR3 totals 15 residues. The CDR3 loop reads CASSTTSGSYNEQFF. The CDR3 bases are TGTGCCAGCAGCACCACTAGCGGGAGTTACAATGAGCAGTTCTTC.

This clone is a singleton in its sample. CDR3 DNA: TGTGCCAGCAGTCCGAGCGGGAGGCCCTACAATGAGCAGTTCTTC. Protein: CASSPSGRPYNEQFF. The V call is TRBV27, the J call TRBJ2-1, with TRBD2 matching over 9 bases. Germline V gene data show CDR1 as MNHEY and CDR2 as SMNVEV (reference sequence). Trimming took 5 bases from V and 2 from J; bases not matched to a gene: 4. The CDR3 loop spans 15 amino acids.

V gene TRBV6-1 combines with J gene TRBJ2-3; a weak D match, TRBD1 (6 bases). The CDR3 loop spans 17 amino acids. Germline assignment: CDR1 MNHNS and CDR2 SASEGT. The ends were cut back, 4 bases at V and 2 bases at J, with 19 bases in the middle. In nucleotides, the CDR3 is TGTGCCAGCAGTGGGCCCTTACAGGGAGAGTACACAGATACGCAGTATTTT. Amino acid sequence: CASSGPLQGEYTDTQYF.

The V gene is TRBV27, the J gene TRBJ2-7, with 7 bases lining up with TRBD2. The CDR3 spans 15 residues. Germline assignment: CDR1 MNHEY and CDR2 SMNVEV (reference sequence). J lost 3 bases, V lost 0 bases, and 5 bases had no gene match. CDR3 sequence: CASSLSYGGSYEQYF. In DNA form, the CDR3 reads TGTGCCAGCAGTTTATCGTACGGCGGGAGCTACGAGCAGTACTTC.

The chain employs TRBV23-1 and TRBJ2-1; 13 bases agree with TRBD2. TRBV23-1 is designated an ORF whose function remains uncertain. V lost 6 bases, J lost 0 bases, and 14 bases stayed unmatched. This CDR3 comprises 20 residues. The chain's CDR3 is CASSETSTSGGTSSYNEQFF. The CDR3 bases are TGCGCCAGCAGCGAAACTTCGACTAGCGGGGGGACGAGCTCCTACAATGAGCAGTTCTTC.

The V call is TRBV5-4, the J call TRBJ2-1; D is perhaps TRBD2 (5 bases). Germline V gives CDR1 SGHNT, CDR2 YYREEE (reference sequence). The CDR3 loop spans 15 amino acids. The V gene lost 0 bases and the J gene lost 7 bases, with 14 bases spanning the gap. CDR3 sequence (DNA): TGTGCCAGCAGCTTGGTGGGGTCTCGCGGGAATGAGCAGTTCTTC. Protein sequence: CASSLVGSRGNEQFF.

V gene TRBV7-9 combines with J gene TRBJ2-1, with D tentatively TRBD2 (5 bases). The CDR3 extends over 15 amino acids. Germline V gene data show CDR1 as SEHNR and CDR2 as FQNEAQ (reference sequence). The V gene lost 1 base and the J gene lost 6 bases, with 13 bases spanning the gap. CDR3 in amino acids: CASSLGSVSANEQFF. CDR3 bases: TGTGCCAGCAGCTTAGGTAGCGTCTCCGCCAATGAGCAGTTCTTC.

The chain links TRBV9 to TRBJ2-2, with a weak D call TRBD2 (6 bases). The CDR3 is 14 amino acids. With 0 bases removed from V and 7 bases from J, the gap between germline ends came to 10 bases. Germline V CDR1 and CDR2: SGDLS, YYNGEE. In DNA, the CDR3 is TGTGCCAGCAGCGTAGGGCGGGAAGGCGGGGAGCTGTTTTTT. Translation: CASSVGREGGELFF.

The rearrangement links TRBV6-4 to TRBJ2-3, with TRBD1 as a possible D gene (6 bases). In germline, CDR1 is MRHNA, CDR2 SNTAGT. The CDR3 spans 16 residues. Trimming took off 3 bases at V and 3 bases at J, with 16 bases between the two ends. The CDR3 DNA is TGTGCCAGCAGTGAGCAGGGGACGTATCCTACAGATACGCAGTATTTT. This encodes CASSEQGTYPTDTQYF.

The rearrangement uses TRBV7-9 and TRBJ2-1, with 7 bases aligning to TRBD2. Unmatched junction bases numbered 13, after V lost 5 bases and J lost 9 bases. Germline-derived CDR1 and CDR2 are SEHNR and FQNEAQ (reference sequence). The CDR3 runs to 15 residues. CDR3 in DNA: TGTGCCAGCAGCCCCCTTGGCGGGAGTATTCCTGAGCAGTTCTTC. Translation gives CASSPLGGSIPEQFF.

The DNA of the CDR3 is TGCAGCGTCAGACAGGGCTCTGAAGCTTTCTTT. The encoded protein is CSVRQGSEAFF. J is TRBJ1-1 and V is TRBV29-1; 7 bases fit TRBD1. The length of the CDR3 is 11 residues. CDR1 SQVTM and CDR2 ANQGSEA come from the germline V gene. V lost 6 bases to trimming and J lost 6 bases; unmatched junction nucleotides: 4.

In nucleotides, the CDR3 is TGCAGCGCGAATACCGGGACTAGCGGGAGTTCCTACAATGAGCAGTTCTTC. Its protein product is CSANTGTSGSSYNEQFF. The rearrangement links TRBV29-1 to TRBJ2-1, with 14 positions matching TRBD2. This CDR3 is built from 17 residues. CDR1 and CDR2 from the germline V gene are SQVTM and ANQGSEA. The V segment lost 7 bases and the J segment 1 base; nucleotides outside the gene matches: 9.

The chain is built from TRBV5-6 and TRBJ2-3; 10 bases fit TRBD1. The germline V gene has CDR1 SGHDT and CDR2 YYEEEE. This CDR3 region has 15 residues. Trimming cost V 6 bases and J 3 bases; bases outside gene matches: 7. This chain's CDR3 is CASTLDRGITDTQYF. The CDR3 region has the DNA TGTGCCAGCACCCTGGACAGGGGGATTACAGATACGCAGTATTTT.

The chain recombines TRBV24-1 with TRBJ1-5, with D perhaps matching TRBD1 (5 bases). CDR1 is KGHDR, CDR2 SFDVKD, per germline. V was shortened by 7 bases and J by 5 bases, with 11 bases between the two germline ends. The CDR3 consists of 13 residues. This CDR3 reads CATSAGLYQPQHF. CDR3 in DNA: TGTGCCACCAGCGCAGGGTTATATCAGCCCCAGCATTTT.

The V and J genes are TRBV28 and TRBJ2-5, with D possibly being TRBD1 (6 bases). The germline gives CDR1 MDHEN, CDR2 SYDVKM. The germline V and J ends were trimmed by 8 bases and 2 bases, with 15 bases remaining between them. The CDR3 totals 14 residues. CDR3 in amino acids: CASLDRSGQETQYF. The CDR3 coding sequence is TGTGCCAGCTTAGACAGGAGTGGTCAAGAGACCCAGTACTTC.

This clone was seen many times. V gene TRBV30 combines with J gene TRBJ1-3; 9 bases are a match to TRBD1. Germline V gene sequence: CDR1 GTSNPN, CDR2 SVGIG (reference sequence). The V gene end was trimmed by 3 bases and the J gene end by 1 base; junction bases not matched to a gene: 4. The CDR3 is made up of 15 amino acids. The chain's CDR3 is CAWRRDRASGNTIYF. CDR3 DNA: TGTGCCTGGAGACGGGACAGGGCGTCTGGAAACACCATATATTTT. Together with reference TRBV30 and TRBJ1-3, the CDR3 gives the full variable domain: SQTIHQWPATLVQPVGSPLSLECTVEGTSNPNLYWYRQAAGRGLQLLFYSVGIGQISSEVPQNLSASRPQDRQFILSSKKLLLSDSGFYLCAWRRDRASGNTIYFGEGSWLTVV.

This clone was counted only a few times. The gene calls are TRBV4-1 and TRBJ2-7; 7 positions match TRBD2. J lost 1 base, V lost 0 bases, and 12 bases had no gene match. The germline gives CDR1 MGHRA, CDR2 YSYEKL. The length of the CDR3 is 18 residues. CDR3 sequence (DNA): TGCGCCAGCAGCCAAGATTGGGGGGAGGCTAGCGGATCCTACGAGCAGTACTTC. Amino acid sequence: CASSQDWGEASGSYEQYF.

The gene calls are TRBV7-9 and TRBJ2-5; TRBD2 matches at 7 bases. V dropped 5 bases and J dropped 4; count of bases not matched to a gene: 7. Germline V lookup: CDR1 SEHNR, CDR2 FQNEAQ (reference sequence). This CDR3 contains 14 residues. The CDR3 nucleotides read TGTGCCAGCAGCCCTTGGGGGGGGACAGAGACCCAGTACTTC. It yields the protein CASSPWGGTETQYF.